A selection of T cell receptor beta chains follows, all from one sample in a study of control samples from healthy donors and cancer patients. The assay was immunoSEQ multiplex PCR, and TCRdb's table has in-frame clones only and misses some. The sample has approximately 150,000 clones, 94% seen once; the top ten hold 13% to 15%. The specimen sequenced was PBMCs. The source is a man aged 60 to 69 with colorectal cancer. Each CDR3 is given with its conserved first and last residue. The D gene is left open where the match is weak. Clone size is stated in some rows and not others, as once, few, many or a class when expanded.

abundance	len	v_gene	d_gene	j_gene	CDR3nt	CDR3aa
NA	16	TRBV11-3	TRBD1	TRBJ2-3	TGTGCCAGCAGCCAGACAGGGGTTGGGGGCACAGATACGCAGTATTTT	CASSQTGVGGTDTQYF
NA	15	TRBV6-2/TRBV6-3	NA	TRBJ2-5	TGTGCCAGCAGTTTAAGGGATTTCGGCCAAGAGACCCAGTACTTC	CASSLRDFGQETQYF
NA	15	TRBV9	TRBD2	TRBJ2-3	TGTGCCAGCAGCCTCACAGGGACTAGCGGAGATACGCAGTATTTT	CASSLTGTSGDTQYF
NA	12	TRBV12-3/TRBV12-4	NA	TRBJ1-2	TGTGCCAGCAGTTTGGGTAACTATGGCTACACCTTC	CASSLGNYGYTF
NA	17	TRBV7-8	TRBD2	TRBJ2-4	TGTGCCAGCAGAAGTTCTAGCGGGGGTAATTCGAGGGACATTCAGTACTTC	CASRSSSGGNSRDIQYF
NA	17	TRBV6-1	TRBD1	TRBJ2-3	TGTGCCAGCAGTGAAAGGAGCCAGGGGGCGAGCACAGATACGCAGTATTTT	CASSERSQGASTDTQYF
NA	16	TRBV5-4	NA	TRBJ2-7	TGTGCCAGCAGCCCGGCCCAAGGGTTCCCCACCTACGAGCAGTACTTC	CASSPAQGFPTYEQYF
NA	12	TRBV6-6	NA	TRBJ2-7	TGTGCCAGCAGTCGCATAGCCTACGAGCAGTACTTC	CASSRIAYEQYF
NA	16	TRBV7-2	NA	TRBJ2-7	TGTGCCAGCAGCTCGGGGTTGGGAAGGGGAACTGGCGAGCAGTACTTC	CASSSGLGRGTGEQYF
NA	15	TRBV18	NA	TRBJ1-2	TGTGCCAGCTCATCGTCGTCGGTAGCTAACTATGGCTACACCTTC	CASSSSSVANYGYTF
NA	13	TRBV5-5	NA	TRBJ1-1	TGTGCCAGCAGCTTGGGGGACCGTGAGGTAGCTTTCTTT	CASSLGDREVAFF
NA	15	TRBV28	NA	TRBJ1-2	TGTGCCAGCAGCTCCTTGGCAGGGCGCGGCTATGGCTACACCTTC	CASSSLAGRGYGYTF
NA	11	TRBV5-4	TRBD1	TRBJ1-2	TGTGCCAGCAGCCTGGACAGGGGCTACACCTTC	CASSLDRGYTF
NA	12	TRBV30	NA	TRBJ2-1	TGTGCCTGGAACAGGTGGGGTAATGAGCAGTTCTTC	CAWNRWGNEQFF
NA	15	TRBV6-2/TRBV6-3	TRBD2	TRBJ2-1	TGTGCCAGCAGCCCACTAGCGGGGGCCTACAATGAGCAGTTCTTC	CASSPLAGAYNEQFF
NA	16	TRBV1	NA	TRBJ1-3	TGCACCAGCAGCTATCCCCGGGGCCCCGGCGGAAACACCATATATTTT	CTSSYPRGPGGNTIYF
NA	14	TRBV11-2	NA	TRBJ2-3	TGTGCCAGCAGCTTGAGGGGGGCATATGATACGCAGTATTTT	CASSLRGAYDTQYF
NA	13	TRBV19	TRBD1	TRBJ1-6	TGTGCCAGTACCGGGACAGGGGATTCACCCCTCCACTTT	CASTGTGDSPLHF
NA	15	TRBV19	TRBD1	TRBJ1-2	TGTGCCAGTTCCAAGGGGACAGGCTCCCACTATGGCTACACCTTC	CASSKGTGSHYGYTF
NA	13	TRBV5-4	NA	TRBJ2-5	TGTGCCAGCAGCGGGGGACGAGAAGAGACCCAGTACTTC	CASSGGREETQYF
once	17	TRBV19	TRBD1	TRBJ2-3	TGTGCCAGTAGCCCCCGCCTGGGACAGGGCCACACAGATACGCAGTATTTT	CASSPRLGQGHTDTQYF
NA	14	TRBV18	NA	TRBJ1-3	TGTGCCAGCTCACCACCGCCGGGTGGAAACACCATATATTTT	CASSPPPGGNTIYF
NA	15	TRBV2	TRBD1	TRBJ1-2	TGTGCCAGCAGACCGGACAGGGGAAATAACTATGGCTACACCTTC	CASRPDRGNNYGYTF
NA	15	TRBV7-6	NA	TRBJ1-2	TGTGCCAGCAGCTCCCCAGGGTCGGTAGGAAATGGCTACACCTTC	CASSSPGSVGNGYTF
NA	14	TRBV19	NA	TRBJ2-2	TGTGCCAGTAGAACGGAGGGGAGCACCGGGGAGCTGTTTTTT	CASRTEGSTGELFF
NA	17	TRBV7-9	TRBD2	TRBJ2-1	TGTGCCAGCAGCTTGTGGACTAGCGGTATTTCCTACAATGAGCAGTTCTTC	CASSLWTSGISYNEQFF
NA	14	TRBV7-2	NA	TRBJ1-2	TGTGCCAGCAGCTTAGGGGGGCCGTCGTACGGCTACACCTTC	CASSLGGPSYGYTF
NA	20	TRBV5-1	TRBD2	TRBJ2-5	TGCGCCAGCAGCTTGGCCATCGGACTAGCGGGTGCGACTAGCCAAGAGACCCAGTACTTC	CASSLAIGLAGATSQETQYF
once	14	TRBV2	NA	TRBJ1-5	TGTGCCAGCAGTAGTGGCGGCGCTTGGCAGCCCCAGCATTTT	CASSSGGAWQPQHF
NA	14	TRBV30	NA	TRBJ2-3	TGTGCCTGGAGTGGGGTGCCTGGCGCAGATACGCAGTATTTT	CAWSGVPGADTQYF
NA	16	TRBV19	NA	TRBJ2-3	TGTGCCAGTAGTATAGTGGGTGCTTCTAGCACAGATACGCAGTATTTT	CASSIVGASSTDTQYF
NA	14	TRBV19	TRBD1	TRBJ1-4	TGTGCCAGTAGGCTCAGGGGGCATAATGAAAAACTGTTTTTT	CASRLRGHNEKLFF
NA	15	TRBV30	NA	TRBJ1-3	TGTGCCTGGAGGGGGGGGAGCTCCTCTGGAAACACCATATATTTT	CAWRGGSSSGNTIYF
NA	13	TRBV7-8	NA	TRBJ1-2	TGTGCCAGCAGCCCCCAACAGGGATCCGGCTACACCTTC	CASSPQQGSGYTF
once	14	TRBV6-5	NA	TRBJ2-7	TGTGCCAGCAGGAAAATGGACAGCCTATACGAGCAGTACTTC	CASRKMDSLYEQYF
NA	15	TRBV7-2	NA	TRBJ2-2	TGTGCCAGCAGCTTAGACGGGCGGGGAAGCGGGGAGCTGTTTTTT	CASSLDGRGSGELFF
NA	12	TRBV7-2	NA	TRBJ2-2	TGTGCCAGCAGCTTGAACACCGGGGAGCTGTTTTTT	CASSLNTGELFF
NA	13	TRBV7-2	NA	TRBJ2-1	TGTGCCAGCAGCCGGGACGCCCGGACTGAGCAGTTCTTC	CASSRDARTEQFF
NA	15	TRBV5-4	TRBD1	TRBJ1-1	TGTGCCAGCAGCTTGGAGCAGGGGGCGGGAACTGAAGCTTTCTTT	CASSLEQGAGTEAFF
NA	14	TRBV5-4	TRBD2	TRBJ2-5	TGTGCCAGCAGCTTGCCTAGCGGGGAGGAGACCCAGTACTTC	CASSLPSGEETQYF
NA	16	TRBV15	TRBD2	TRBJ2-1	TGTGCCACCAGCAGAGATTTTCTCCTAGCGGGGGCTGAGCAGTTCTTC	CATSRDFLLAGAEQFF
NA	16	TRBV5-1	TRBD2	TRBJ2-3	TGCGCCAGCAGCCACAACCTAGCGGGGGGGGATGGTACGCAGTATTTT	CASSHNLAGGDGTQYF
NA	15	TRBV6-5	TRBD1	TRBJ1-6	TGTGCCACCATAAGGGACAGGGGGCTCGTATCACCCCTCCACTTT	CATIRDRGLVSPLHF
NA	15	TRBV5-6	NA	TRBJ1-4	TGTGCCAGCAGCATTTACCGGGAACCTAATGAAAAACTGTTTTTT	CASSIYREPNEKLFF
NA	12	TRBV9	NA	TRBJ2-5	TGTGCCAGCAGCGTAGGTGGAGAGACCCAGTACTTC	CASSVGGETQYF
NA	15	TRBV5-5	TRBD1	TRBJ2-3	TGTGCCAGCAGCCGATCACAGGGGGTGTTAGATACGCAGTATTTT	CASSRSQGVLDTQYF
NA	15	TRBV19	TRBD2	TRBJ2-5	TGTGCCAGTAGTATCGCGGGGGAAACGGGGGAGACCCAGTACTTC	CASSIAGETGETQYF
NA	13	TRBV6-1	NA	TRBJ1-2	TGTGCCAGCAGTGAAAACGAACAGTATGGCTACACCTTC	CASSENEQYGYTF